Each of the 27 T cell receptor beta chains below was sequenced from the same sample in a study of T cell responses to AZD1222 COVID-19 vaccine. Profiling relied on immunoSEQ multiplex PCR, and the TCRdb table lists in-frame clones only, not all of them. Found here are around 100,000 clones, 80% to 90% of them singletons; the top ten hold 4% to 5%. The sample in question was peripheral blood, obtained on day 0 of MenACWY control vaccination. The source of these receptors is an adult in good health.

The chain recombines TRBV6-2 or TRBV6-3 with TRBJ2-1; 12 nucleotides agree with TRBD2. In germline, CDR1 is MNHEY, CDR2 SVGEGT. Germline trimming cut 5 bases from V and 0 bases from J; bases unmatched to any gene: 8. This CDR3 has 18 residues. CDR3 loop: CASSAGLAGQSSYNEQFF. The CDR3 DNA sequence: TGTGCCAGCAGTGCCGGACTAGCGGGGCAGAGCTCCTACAATGAGCAGTTCTTC.

This chain connects TRBV4-3 to TRBJ1-5, with no clear D. The germline V and J ends were trimmed by 0 bases and 6 bases, with 9 bases remaining between them. The CDR3 is 14 residues long. Germline V gives CDR1 LGHNA, CDR2 YSLEER. The CDR3 DNA follows: TGCGCCAGCAGCCAAGAGGTCGGTGGTCAGCCCCAGCATTTT. This translates into CASSQEVGGQPQHF.

The chain recombines TRBV7-9 with TRBJ2-3; D is perhaps TRBD2 (8 bases). The CDR3 contains 15 residues. The V gene lost 5 bases and the J gene lost 6 bases, with 18 bases spanning the gap. Germline V gene data show CDR1 as SEHNR and CDR2 as FQNEAQ (reference sequence). CDR3 nucleotide sequence: TGTGCCAGCAGCAGACCCCCGGGAGGGGGCGATACGCAGTATTTT. It codes for CASSRPPGGGDTQYF.

J is TRBJ1-2 and V is TRBV4-2; D not certain. The CDR3 consists of 13 residues. Germline V gene data show CDR1 as LGHNA and CDR2 as YNFKEQ. The V end lost 0 bases, the J end lost 8 bases, and 10 bases lay between the germline ends. The CDR3 region is CASSQDMDGGYTF. For the CDR3, the DNA is TGTGCCAGCAGCCAAGACATGGACGGCGGCTACACCTTC.

The rearrangement uses TRBV28 and TRBJ2-2; D assignment may be TRBD1 or TRBD2 (5 bases each). The germline gives CDR1 MDHEN, CDR2 SYDVKM. The CDR3 loop spans 13 amino acids. V lost 8 bases to trimming and J lost 0 bases, with 7 bases between them. CDR3 in amino acids: CASEGSNTGELFF. The CDR3 DNA reads as TGTGCCAGCGAGGGGTCGAACACCGGGGAGCTGTTTTTT.

The chain uses TRBV3-1 (or the pseudogene TRBV3-2) and TRBJ1-1; 7 nucleotides agree with TRBD1. Germline CDR1 LGHDT, CDR2 YNNKEL (reference sequence). CDR3 length: 13 residues. The V segment lost 3 bases and the J segment 5 bases; nucleotides outside the gene matches: 3. The CDR3 DNA sequence: TGTGCCAGCAGCCAGGACAGGTGGACTGAAGCTTTCTTT. Its translation: CASSQDRWTEAFF.

This clone was seen only once. The chain uses TRBV19 and TRBJ1-1; TRBD1 matches 8 bases. V lost 5 bases to trimming and J lost 2 bases; unmatched junction nucleotides: 4. Germline V gene lookup returns CDR1 LNHDA and CDR2 SQIVND (reference sequence). This CDR3 is 14 amino acids long. This CDR3 reads CASSSGTGNTEAFF. The CDR3 region has the DNA TGTGCCAGTAGTTCCGGGACAGGTAACACTGAAGCTTTCTTT.

The chain carries TRBV6-5 and TRBJ1-2, with D hard to call. The CDR3 is 10 amino acids. Germline CDR1 reads MNHEY; CDR2 reads SVGAGI. V lost 6 bases and J 8 bases, leaving 7 bases between the germline ends. The CDR3 protein is CASSPRGYTF. In DNA form, the CDR3 reads TGTGCCAGCAGCCCCAGGGGCTACACCTTC.

V is TRBV5-1 and J is TRBJ1-4; no clear D gene. The CDR3 is 13 amino acids. CDR1 is SGHRS and CDR2 is YFSETQ in the germline V gene. Trimming pared 4 bases from V and 7 bases from J, leaving 11 bases between. The CDR3 region is CASSAEAREKLFF. CDR3 nucleotide sequence: TGCGCCAGCAGCGCAGAGGCGCGTGAAAAACTGTTTTTT.

This clone was picked up a small number of times. The chain employs TRBV30 and TRBJ2-2, with 9 nucleotides matching TRBD1. After removal of 7 bases from V and 5 bases from J, the junction contained 5 bases not matched to a gene. Germline V gives CDR1 GTSNPN, CDR2 SVGIG (reference sequence). The CDR3 runs to 13 residues. CDR3 in DNA: TGTGCCTCCACAGGGGGCTATACCGGGGAGCTGTTTTTT. It encodes CASTGGYTGELFF.

The chain is built from TRBV7-2 and TRBJ2-3; the D gene is possibly TRBD1 (5 bases). Per the germline V gene, CDR1 is SGHTA and CDR2 is FQGNSA. Deletions cut 1 base from V and 6 bases from J, with 11 bases between. This CDR3 comprises 14 residues. This CDR3 is CASSLVGAGDTQYF. In DNA form, the CDR3 reads TGTGCCAGCAGCTTAGTAGGGGCTGGGGATACGCAGTATTTT.

This chain joins TRBV5-1 and TRBJ1-2, with D unresolved. V was trimmed by 0 bases and J by 5 bases, leaving 11 bases between them. Germline values: CDR1 SGHRS, CDR2 YFSETQ. CDR3 length: 14 residues. This CDR3 is CASSLGGVGYGYTF. The CDR3 DNA sequence: TGCGCCAGCAGCTTGGGCGGGGTAGGATATGGCTACACCTTC.

The CDR3: CASSQEMWLETQYF. CDR3 nucleotides: TGCGCCAGCAGCCAAGAGATGTGGCTGGAGACCCAGTACTTC. The rearrangement links TRBV4-3 to TRBJ2-5, with D uncertain. Germline lookup yields CDR1 LGHNA and CDR2 YSLEER. V lost 0 bases, J lost 5 bases, and 10 bases lay in between. The CDR3 totals 14 residues.

The rearrangement uses TRBV19 and TRBJ2-3; possibly TRBD2 for D (5 bases). The germline CDR1 and CDR2 sequences are LNHDA and SQIVND (reference sequence). There are 13 residues in the CDR3. The V and J ends lost 4 bases and 5 bases respectively, with 10 bases between them. CDR3 sequence reads: CASSTDSEDTQYF. CDR3 DNA sequence: TGTGCCAGTAGTACGGATAGCGAAGATACGCAGTATTTT.

DNA of the CDR3: TGTGCCAGCAGCTTAGTCACGGGCGTCGGGTATGGCTACACCTTC. This encodes CASSLVTGVGYGYTF. The genes are TRBV7-2 and TRBJ1-2; D is ambiguous. V dropped 1 base and J dropped 5 bases, with 14 bases sitting between them. Germline lookup yields CDR1 SGHTA and CDR2 FQGNSA. The CDR3 contains 15 residues.

The CDR3 reads CASSLGSTGGLYGYTF. The CDR3 DNA reads TGTGCCAGCAGCTTAGGATCCACAGGGGGCCTTTATGGCTACACCTTC. The chain joins TRBV7-9 to TRBJ1-2; TRBD1 aligns across 9 bases. Losses at the gene ends were 1 base for V and 5 bases for J; bases not matched to a gene: 8. The CDR3 totals 16 residues. The germline V gene has CDR1 SEHNR and CDR2 FQNEAQ (reference sequence).

The chain links TRBV2 to TRBJ2-1; 9 bases fit TRBD1. CDR3 length equals 14 residues. Trimming removed 6 bases from V and 6 bases from J; junction bases left unmatched: 6. Germline CDR1 reads SNHLY; CDR2 reads FYNNEI. CDR3 sequence reads: CASRAGTGINEQFF. The CDR3 DNA is TGTGCCAGCAGGGCCGGGACAGGGATCAATGAGCAGTTCTTC.

This chain uses TRBV7-3 with TRBJ1-1, with TRBD1 as a possible D gene (6 bases). The CDR3 is made up of 13 amino acids. V was trimmed by 5 bases and J by 1 base, leaving 8 bases between them. CDR1 and CDR2 (germline): SGHTA, FQGTGA. The CDR3 bases are TGTGCCAGCAGCGAGGGGGGGAACACTGAAGCTTTCTTT. Protein sequence: CASSEGGNTEAFF.

This chain connects TRBV13 to TRBJ2-3; weak D call: TRBD1 (7 bases). The germline gives CDR1 PRHDT, CDR2 FYEKMQ (reference sequence). The CDR3 runs 14 residues. Trimming stripped 4 bases from V and 8 bases from J, with 16 bases between. The CDR3 reads CASSSTGKGGTQYF. Here the CDR3 DNA reads TGTGCCAGCAGCTCGACAGGGAAGGGGGGTACGCAGTATTTT.

This chain links TRBV28 with TRBJ1-4; 7 bases map to TRBD1. The CDR3 consists of 17 residues. Germline CDR1 is MDHEN and CDR2 is SYDVKM. V lost 6 bases and J lost 8; bases outside the gene matches: 18. CDR3 region: CASSYGGTAGGGEKLFF. The CDR3 nucleotides read TGTGCCAGCAGCTACGGAGGGACAGCCGGTGGAGGGGAAAAACTGTTTTTT.

At least ten counts were recorded for this clone. J is TRBJ2-7 and V is TRBV5-4, with D perhaps being TRBD1 or TRBD2 (5 bases each). The CDR3 loop spans 14 amino acids. The germline V gene has CDR1 SGHNT and CDR2 YYREEE (reference sequence). V was shortened by 2 bases and J by 8 bases, with 17 bases between the two germline ends. The CDR3 sequence is CASSFRGDLGKQYF. CDR3 nucleotide sequence: TGTGCCAGCAGCTTTCGTGGGGACCTCGGGAAGCAGTACTTC.

This clone was seen once. Other DNA sequences in the same sample also yield this CDR3. The gene calls are TRBV18 and TRBJ1-5, with a possible D match to TRBD1 (5 bases). The CDR3 runs to 15 residues. CDR1 and CDR2 (germline): KGHSH, LQKENI. Trimming took 2 bases from V and 4 from J, leaving 12 bases between them. The CDR3 region is CASSPRDRGNQPQHF. CDR3 bases: TGTGCCAGCTCACCAAGGGACCGAGGGAATCAGCCCCAGCATTTT.

This chain connects TRBV7-2 to TRBJ2-3; the match to TRBD1 covers 7 bases. Losses at the gene ends were 5 bases for V and 4 bases for J; bases not matched to a gene: 3. The CDR3 runs to 13 residues. Germline V CDR1 and CDR2: SGHTA, FQGNSA. The CDR3 reads CASSVTGADTQYF. In DNA form, the CDR3 reads TGTGCCAGCAGCGTCACAGGGGCAGATACGCAGTATTTT. The variable domain in full, completed from reference TRBV7-2 and TRBJ2-3, reads GAGVSQSPSNKVTEKGKDVELRCDPISGHTALYWYRQSLGQGLEFLIYFQGNSAPDKSGLPSDRFSAERTGGSVSTLTIQRTQQEDSAVYLCASSVTGADTQYFGPGTRLTVL.

Turning to this clone: In the same sample, other DNA sequences code for this CDR3. This chain joins TRBV7-2 and TRBJ2-7; 12 nucleotides line up with TRBD2. Germline values: CDR1 SGHTA, CDR2 FQGNSA. This CDR3 has 15 amino acids. With V trimmed by 3 bases and J by 2 bases, 2 bases remained unmatched. CDR3 sequence (DNA): TGTGCCAGCAGCTTGGCTAGCGGGGGGGCCTACGAGCAGTACTTC. The encoded protein is CASSLASGGAYEQYF.

The gene calls are TRBV2 and TRBJ1-1; D might be TRBD1 (6 bases). The germline V gene encodes CDR1 SNHLY and CDR2 FYNNEI. CDR3 length: 14 amino acids. The V and J ends lost 4 bases and 3 bases respectively, with 12 bases between them. This CDR3 is CASSVQGQDTEAFF. CDR3 nucleotide sequence: TGTGCCAGCAGTGTCCAGGGGCAAGACACTGAAGCTTTCTTT. The full variable domain, with the rest looked up from reference TRBV2 and TRBJ1-1, is EPEVTQTPSHQVTQMGQEVILRCVPISNHLYFYWYRQILGQKVEFLVSFYNNEISEKSEIFDDQFSVERPDGSNFTLKIRSTKLEDSAMYFCASSVQGQDTEAFFGQGTRLTVV.

The chain employs TRBV6-5 and TRBJ1-5; D uncertain. Germline V gene lookup returns CDR1 MNHEY and CDR2 SVGAGI. V lost 0 bases, J lost 0 bases, and 9 bases lay in between. The CDR3 extends over 16 amino acids. The CDR3 DNA sequence: TGTGCCAGCAGTTACTCGTGGGCGGATAGCAATCAGCCCCAGCATTTT. Amino acid sequence: CASSYSWADSNQPQHF.

V usage is TRBV5-1 and J usage is TRBJ2-3; a weak D match, TRBD1 (6 bases). The V gene's germline CDR1 is SGHRS and CDR2 YFSETQ. V lost 0 bases, J lost 0 bases, and 14 bases lay in between. The CDR3 is 17 residues long. CDR3 residues: CASSLGPTGSSTDTQYF. The CDR3 nucleotides are TGCGCCAGCAGCTTGGGACCGACAGGATCTAGCACAGATACGCAGTATTTT.